Listed below are T cell receptor beta chains from one sample, sequenced in a study of T cell responses to AZD1222 COVID-19 vaccine. This table comes from immunoSEQ multiplex PCR, and its TCRdb copy is limited to in-frame clones, with some not included. The repertoire holds about 170,000 clones, around nine tenths seen once, with around 0.99% in the top ten. The input for sequencing was peripheral blood, taken 28 days after the second AZD1222 dose. The receptors were sampled from an adult who received the AZD1222 COVID-19 vaccine. CDR3s include the opening cysteine and the closing phenylalanine or tryptophan. The D gene is left open where the match is weak. Where a row states a size, it is once, few, many or the class of an expanded clone; other rows omit it.

D: NA; size: NA; V: TRBV7-9; J: TRBJ2-1; DNA: TGTGCCAGCAGCCCGAGGGGATCCAATGAGCAGTTCTTC; CDR3: CASSPRGSNEQFF
D: NA; size: once; V: TRBV18; J: TRBJ1-4; DNA: TGTGCCAGCTCAGAGAGACAGATGGCAACTAATGAAAAACTGTTTTTT; CDR3: CASSERQMATNEKLFF
D: NA; size: NA; V: TRBV5-4; J: TRBJ2-7; DNA: TGTGCCAGCAGCGCCGGACTCCTCGAGCAGTACTTC; CDR3: CASSAGLLEQYF
D: NA; size: NA; V: TRBV5-1; J: TRBJ1-5; DNA: TGCGCCAGCAGCGCTGACGGTTATAGCAATCAGCCCCAGCATTTT; CDR3: CASSADGYSNQPQHF
D: TRBD1; size: NA; V: TRBV11-3; J: TRBJ1-6; DNA: TGTGCCAGCAGGCCCCAGAGGACAGGGGCCCGATATAATTCACCCCTCCACTTT; CDR3: CASRPQRTGARYNSPLHF
D: NA; size: NA; V: TRBV5-6; J: TRBJ2-2; DNA: TGTGCCAGCAGCTTGTTTCTGCTAGATGTAGACACCGGGGAGCTGTTTTTT; CDR3: CASSLFLLDVDTGELFF
D: NA; size: NA; V: TRBV30; J: TRBJ1-5; DNA: TGTGCCTGGAGTGGGGGCCTCACATCCCATCAAAATCAGCCCCAGCATTTT; CDR3: CAWSGGLTSHQNQPQHF
D: TRBD1; size: NA; V: TRBV5-1; J: TRBJ1-2; DNA: TGCGCCAGCAGCCCCTCAAGACAGGGCGAAGAGGGCTACACCTTC; CDR3: CASSPSRQGEEGYTF
D: NA; size: NA; V: TRBV5-6; J: TRBJ1-1; DNA: TGTGCCAGCAGCTTGTTTTGGACACCTGAAGCTTTCTTT; CDR3: CASSLFWTPEAFF
D: TRBD1; size: NA; V: TRBV29-1; J: TRBJ1-5; DNA: TGCAGCGTTGGGGACAGTGGCAATCAGCCCCAGCATTTT; CDR3: CSVGDSGNQPQHF
D: TRBD1; size: NA; V: TRBV27; J: TRBJ1-1; DNA: TGTGCCAGCGCGCGGAGGACAGGGAACACTGAAGCTTTCTTT; CDR3: CASARRTGNTEAFF
D: NA; size: NA; V: TRBV19; J: TRBJ1-4; DNA: TGTGCCAGTAAGGTCCCGCGGGGGCACGAAAAACTGTTTTTT; CDR3: CASKVPRGHEKLFF
D: NA; size: NA; V: TRBV7-2; J: TRBJ1-6; DNA: TGTGCCAGCAGCTTTGCGGTCGGGACACACTATAATTCACCCCTCCACTTT; CDR3: CASSFAVGTHYNSPLHF
D: TRBD2; size: NA; V: TRBV10-3; J: TRBJ2-1; DNA: TGTGCCATCCGGACTAGCGGGGGAGGCCTGAACAATGAGCAGTTCTTC; CDR3: CAIRTSGGGLNNEQFF
D: NA; size: once; V: TRBV6-1; J: TRBJ2-7; DNA: TGTGCCAGCAGTGAAGCGGTGACCTTCTCCTACGAGCAGTACTTC; CDR3: CASSEAVTFSYEQYF
D: NA; size: NA; V: TRBV5-5; J: TRBJ2-7; DNA: TGTGCCAGCAGCTTCTCACCTGGACAGCCCTACGAGCAGTACTTC; CDR3: CASSFSPGQPYEQYF
D: NA; size: NA; V: TRBV19; J: TRBJ1-1; DNA: TGTGCCAGTAGCCCGCCCCCCGGGAGAGGGACTGAAGCTTTCTTT; CDR3: CASSPPPGRGTEAFF
D: TRBD1; size: NA; V: TRBV7-9; J: TRBJ2-7; DNA: TGTGCCAGCAGCACGAGACAGGGGGACTACGAGCAGTACTTC; CDR3: CASSTRQGDYEQYF
D: NA; size: NA; V: TRBV6-5; J: TRBJ1-6; DNA: TGTGCCAGCAGTTATCGGGCCCTCCACTTT; CDR3: CASSYRALHF
D: NA; size: NA; V: TRBV28; J: TRBJ1-5; DNA: TGTGCCAGTAACAGTTGGGGACTAGCTCAGCCCCAGCATTTT; CDR3: CASNSWGLAQPQHF
D: TRBD1; size: NA; V: TRBV18; J: TRBJ2-7; DNA: TGTGCCAGCTCGCCCGGGACAGCATCCTACGAGCAGTACTTC; CDR3: CASSPGTASYEQYF
D: TRBD1; size: NA; V: TRBV19; J: TRBJ1-2; DNA: TGTGCCAGTAGAGTGATCGGACAGGGGAACTATGGCTACACCTTC; CDR3: CASRVIGQGNYGYTF
D: NA; size: NA; V: TRBV5-1; J: TRBJ2-3; DNA: TGCGCCAGCAGCTTGGGGGAAATGAGCACAGATACGCAGTATTTT; CDR3: CASSLGEMSTDTQYF
D: TRBD1; size: NA; V: TRBV2; J: TRBJ1-6; DNA: TGTGCCAGCGTGGGGCAGGGGGCGGTGAATTCACCCCTCCACTTT; CDR3: CASVGQGAVNSPLHF
D: TRBD1; size: NA; V: TRBV11-2; J: TRBJ2-7; DNA: TGTGCCAGCAGCTACATGACAGGGACCGCGTACGAGCAGTACTTC; CDR3: CASSYMTGTAYEQYF
D: NA; size: NA; V: TRBV6-5; J: TRBJ1-2; DNA: TGTGCCAGCACAAATTCCCGGGTGGGTGGCTACACCTTC; CDR3: CASTNSRVGGYTF
D: NA; size: few; V: TRBV18; J: TRBJ1-1; DNA: TGTGCCAGCTCACCAGGGGGGCGCACTGAAGCTTTCTTT; CDR3: CASSPGGRTEAFF
D: NA; size: NA; V: TRBV29-1; J: TRBJ2-2; DNA: TGCAGCGCTCGTTTCCGGACCGGGGAGCTGTTTTTT; CDR3: CSARFRTGELFF
D: NA; size: few; V: TRBV5-6; J: TRBJ1-1; DNA: TGTGCCAGCAGCCTCCCGGGGTTGGGCACTGAAGCTTTCTTT; CDR3: CASSLPGLGTEAFF
D: NA; size: NA; V: TRBV6-6; J: TRBJ1-2; DNA: TGTGCCAGCAGTTATCCCCCTCCATCGCGCAATGGCTACACCTTC; CDR3: CASSYPPPSRNGYTF
D: NA; size: NA; V: TRBV27; J: TRBJ1-5; DNA: TGTGCCAGCAGTTTGACAGGCAGCAATCAGCCCCAGCATTTT; CDR3: CASSLTGSNQPQHF
D: NA; size: NA; V: TRBV2; J: TRBJ1-5; DNA: TGTGCCAGCAGTGGGATCTCAATTGGTCAGCCCCAGCATTTT; CDR3: CASSGISIGQPQHF
D: NA; size: NA; V: TRBV7-2; J: TRBJ1-1; DNA: TGTGCCAGCTTGCAGTGGGGTAACACGGCGAAGGGGGCTTTCTTT; CDR3: CASLQWGNTAKGAFF
D: TRBD1; size: NA; V: TRBV7-9; J: TRBJ2-7; DNA: TGTGCCAGCAGCTCCAAGGGACAGGGGGAATACGAGCAGTACTTC; CDR3: CASSSKGQGEYEQYF
D: NA; size: NA; V: TRBV30; J: TRBJ2-5; DNA: TGTGCCTGGAGGCAAGGAGGGGGCCTAGAGACCCAGTACTTC; CDR3: CAWRQGGGLETQYF
D: TRBD2; size: NA; V: TRBV2; J: TRBJ2-5; DNA: TGTGCCAGCAGTGAAGGGGAGGGGCGGGAGACCCAGTACTTC; CDR3: CASSEGEGRETQYF
D: TRBD1; size: NA; V: TRBV4-1; J: TRBJ1-2; DNA: TGCGCCAGCAGCCACCCAGGACAGGGGGCGCAAGGCTACACCTTC; CDR3: CASSHPGQGAQGYTF
D: NA; size: NA; V: TRBV3-1/TRBV3-2; J: TRBJ2-5; DNA: TGTGCCAGCAGCCAGGGATTCCAAGAGACCCAGTACTTC; CDR3: CASSQGFQETQYF
D: TRBD2; size: once; V: TRBV5-8; J: TRBJ2-2; DNA: TGTGCCAGCAGCCTGGCACTAGCGGACACCGGGGAGCTGTTTTTT; CDR3: CASSLALADTGELFF
D: TRBD1; size: NA; V: TRBV7-7; J: TRBJ2-1; DNA: TGTGCCAGCAGCCCACGGACAGGGGGCGATGAGCAGTTCTTC; CDR3: CASSPRTGGDEQFF
D: TRBD1; size: NA; V: TRBV7-9; J: TRBJ1-6; DNA: TGTGCCAGCAGTCAACAGGGGGATAATTCACCCCTCCACTTT; CDR3: CASSQQGDNSPLHF
D: NA; size: NA; V: TRBV7-2; J: TRBJ1-1; DNA: TGTGCCAGCAGCTTACTCCCGCAGGGAGGGACTGAAGCTTTCTTT; CDR3: CASSLLPQGGTEAFF
D: TRBD1; size: NA; V: TRBV9; J: TRBJ2-7; DNA: TGTGCCAGCAGCCATGGACAGGGGGCTTCCTACGAGCAGTACTTC; CDR3: CASSHGQGASYEQYF
D: NA; size: NA; V: TRBV29-1; J: TRBJ2-2; DNA: TGCAGCGGGGGGGCGGACTCGAACACCGGGGAGCTGTTTTTT; CDR3: CSGGADSNTGELFF
D: NA; size: few; V: TRBV9; J: TRBJ1-5; DNA: TGTGCCAGCAGAGACAGGACTAGCAATCAGCCCCAGCATTTT; CDR3: CASRDRTSNQPQHF
D: NA; size: NA; V: TRBV13; J: TRBJ2-1; DNA: TGTGCCAGCAGCTTAGGAATGAAGGAGCAGTTCTTC; CDR3: CASSLGMKEQFF
D: TRBD1; size: NA; V: TRBV6-1; J: TRBJ2-7; DNA: TGTGCCAGCAGTGACGGACAGGGGTCGTCCGAGCAGTACTTC; CDR3: CASSDGQGSSEQYF
D: TRBD1; size: NA; V: TRBV27; J: TRBJ1-6; DNA: TGTGCCACCTGGACAGGGGGGACTTCACCCCTCCACTTT; CDR3: CATWTGGTSPLHF
D: NA; size: NA; V: TRBV7-8; J: TRBJ2-7; DNA: TGTGCCAGCAGCTTAACCGCGGTGGGGGCCTACGAGCAGTACTTC; CDR3: CASSLTAVGAYEQYF
D: TRBD1; size: NA; V: TRBV5-1; J: TRBJ1-1; DNA: TGCGCCAGCAGCTTGGCGGGTGTGGGACAGTCTTTCACTGAAGCTTTCTTT; CDR3: CASSLAGVGQSFTEAFF
D: TRBD2; size: NA; V: TRBV2; J: TRBJ2-3; DNA: TGTGCCAGCAGTGAATCCGGACTAGCGGGGCCAGATACGCAGTATTTT; CDR3: CASSESGLAGPDTQYF
D: TRBD2; size: NA; V: TRBV5-1; J: TRBJ2-2; DNA: TGCGCCAGCAGCTTGGCTCCGGGAGGCACCGGGGAGCTGTTTTTT; CDR3: CASSLAPGGTGELFF
D: NA; size: NA; V: TRBV7-6; J: TRBJ2-1; DNA: TGTGCCAGCAGCACCCGGGACTCCAACTCCTACAATGAGCAGTTCTTC; CDR3: CASSTRDSNSYNEQFF
D: NA; size: NA; V: TRBV11-3; J: TRBJ1-4; DNA: TGTGCCAGCAGCTCGGGGACCGGAGAAAAACTGTTTTTT; CDR3: CASSSGTGEKLFF